The 24 T cell receptor beta chains below were found in one sample sequenced in a study of blood T cell repertoires in COVID-19. Assay used: immunoSEQ multiplex PCR; TCRdb lists only in-frame clones, some missing. The table lists under 250,000 clones, around 82% of them singletons, with 9.5% to 15% in the top ten. The sequenced sample consisted of peripheral blood. Receptors were obtained from a human donor in a cohort sampled during active COVID-19.

The genes are TRBV27 and TRBJ1-5, with 10 bases fitting TRBD1. V shed 6 bases and J 2 bases; nucleotides not matched to a gene: 4. Per the germline V gene, CDR1 is MNHEY and CDR2 is SMNVEV (reference sequence). The CDR3 totals 15 residues. For the CDR3, the DNA is TGTGCCAGCAGCCCGGGGACAGGGGGCAATCAGCCCCAGCATTTT. Translated, it gives CASSPGTGGNQPQHF.

J is TRBJ1-5 and V is TRBV2; D is unclear. Trimming cost V 4 bases and J 4 bases, with 11 bases left between them. The CDR3 is 14 residues long. Germline V gene sequence: CDR1 SNHLY, CDR2 FYNNEI. The CDR3 sequence is CASSGRSGNQPQHF. For the CDR3, the DNA is TGTGCCAGCAGTGGCAGGTCTGGGAATCAGCCCCAGCATTTT.

This clone was counted only a few times. The J gene is TRBJ2-1, the V gene TRBV4-1, with 7 bases lining up with TRBD2. The length of the CDR3 is 14 residues. J gave up 9 bases and V 4 bases, and 9 bases lay outside the gene matches. The germline CDR1 and CDR2 sequences are MGHRA and YSYEKL. In nucleotides, the CDR3 is TGCGCCAGCAGCCGGCGGGAGAATGGGGTTGAGCAGTTCTTC. Translating it yields CASSRRENGVEQFF.

The rearrangement uses TRBV20-1 and TRBJ2-2; D call uncertain. From germline, CDR1 is DFQATT and CDR2 SNEGSKA (reference sequence). CDR3 length equals 14 residues. Trimming cost V 3 bases and J 2 bases, with 10 bases left between them. The CDR3 bases are TGCAGTGCTAGTCAGTCCCTTAACACCGGGGAGCTGTTTTTT. This gives the protein CSASQSLNTGELFF.

CDR3 region: CATSSDRGSYEQYF. The CDR3, as DNA: TGTGCCACCAGCAGCGACAGGGGCTCCTACGAGCAGTACTTC. The V gene is TRBV15, the J gene TRBJ2-7, with 8 positions matching TRBD1. Germline V CDR1 and CDR2: LNHNV, YYDKDF (reference sequence). This CDR3 has 14 residues. V was pared by 3 bases and J by 0 bases, with 1 base of the junction left unmatched.

This clone was detected ten times or more. This rearrangement joins TRBV19 to TRBJ2-3; no clear D gene. The V gene lost 5 bases and the J gene lost 6 bases, with 12 bases spanning the gap. This CDR3 has 13 amino acids. Germline V CDR1 and CDR2: LNHDA, SQIVND (reference sequence). The CDR3 nucleotides are TGTGCCAGTAGTCTCAGCGCCCTTGATACGCAGTATTTT. Encoded protein: CASSLSALDTQYF. The whole variable domain, remainder taken from reference TRBV19 and TRBJ2-3, is DGGITQSPKYLFRKEGQNVTLSCEQNLNHDAMYWYRQDPGQGLRLIYYSQIVNDFQKGDIAEGYSVSREKKESFPLTVTSAQKNPTAFYLCASSLSALDTQYFGPGTRLTVL.

The gene calls are TRBV3-1 (or the pseudogene TRBV3-2) and TRBJ1-1; possibly TRBD1 for D (5 bases). V shed 6 bases and J shed 4 bases, with 15 bases lying between them. Germline V gene sequence: CDR1 LGHDT, CDR2 YNNKEL (reference sequence). The CDR3 sequence is 14 residues long. The CDR3 bases are TGTGCCAGCAGTTTATCCGGGGGTGGCACTGAAGCTTTCTTT. It yields the protein CASSLSGGGTEAFF.

The chain combines TRBV18 with TRBJ2-5; possibly TRBD1 for D (6 bases). The germline gives CDR1 KGHSH, CDR2 LQKENI. This CDR3 region has 12 residues. V gave up 4 bases and J gave up 3 bases, with 6 bases separating them. For the CDR3, the DNA is TGTGCCAGCTCACGGGACAAAGAGACCCAGTACTTC. Translation gives CASSRDKETQYF.

The gene calls are TRBV10-3 and TRBJ1-5; no clear D. Trimming removed 2 bases from V and 0 bases from J, with 5 bases in between. The germline gives CDR1 ENHRY, CDR2 SYGVKD. CDR3 size: 14 residues. In DNA, the CDR3 is TGTGCCATCAGTGAGGAGTATAGCAATCAGCCCCAGCATTTT. Protein product: CAISEEYSNQPQHF.

The genes are TRBV5-5 and TRBJ1-3; D remains unclear. The CDR3 spans 13 residues. CDR1 is SGHKS and CDR2 is YYEKEE in the germline V gene (reference sequence). The ends were cut back, 9 bases at V and 4 bases at J, with 14 bases in the middle. CDR3 sequence (DNA): TGTGCCACCAGACCGGTCCCAGGAAACACCATATATTTT. It codes for CATRPVPGNTIYF.

The V and J genes are TRBV5-1 and TRBJ1-5; tentative D call: TRBD1 (5 bases). The CDR3 covers 15 residues. Germline lookup yields CDR1 SGHRS and CDR2 YFSETQ. The ends were cut back, 0 bases at V and 6 bases at J, with 13 bases in the middle. The CDR3, as DNA: TGCGCCAGCAGCTTGGAGAGCCCGGGGGGTCAGCCCCAGCATTTT. It is translated as CASSLESPGGQPQHF.

The rearrangement joins TRBV2 to TRBJ2-7; D is unclear. Germline assignment: CDR1 SNHLY and CDR2 FYNNEI. Deletions cut 7 bases from V and 4 bases from J, with 14 bases between. The CDR3 is made up of 13 amino acids. CDR3 nucleotide sequence: TGTGCCAGCACCTATAATCCTCCGTACGAGCAGTACTTC. Residues: CASTYNPPYEQYF.

The chain recombines TRBV24-1 with TRBJ2-1, with 12 bases matching TRBD1. In germline, CDR1 is KGHDR, CDR2 SFDVKD. V gave up 9 bases and J gave up 9 bases; unmatched junction bases: 8. The CDR3 runs to 14 residues. The CDR3 DNA is TGTGCCACCCGGGACAGGGGGCGAGGTGGTGAGCAGTTCTTC. It is translated as CATRDRGRGGEQFF.

This chain's CDR3 is CATSASPGQGTEKLFF. Written as DNA, the CDR3 is TGTGCCACCAGTGCTTCCCCGGGACAGGGGACTGAAAAACTGTTTTTT. The rearrangement uses TRBV24-1 and TRBJ1-4, with 10 bases matching TRBD1. J lost 7 bases, V lost 5 bases, and 9 bases had no gene match. Germline V gene lookup returns CDR1 KGHDR and CDR2 SFDVKD. The CDR3 has 16 residues.

This clone came up a few times. The chain joins TRBV19 to TRBJ1-5, with 7 bases matching TRBD1. The germline V gene has CDR1 LNHDA and CDR2 SQIVND (reference sequence). The J segment lost 2 bases and the V segment lost 10 bases, leaving 17 bases of the junction unmatched. The CDR3 is made up of 17 amino acids. The CDR3 sequence is CATTPTGRVVGNQPQHF. CDR3 sequence (DNA): TGTGCCACCACACCGACAGGGAGAGTAGTGGGCAATCAGCCCCAGCATTTT.

The V and J genes are TRBV7-9 and TRBJ1-1; no clear D. The germline V and J ends were trimmed by 5 bases and 1 base, with 11 bases remaining between them. The length of the CDR3 is 14 residues. The germline gives CDR1 SEHNR, CDR2 FQNEAQ (reference sequence). CDR3 nucleotides: TGTGCCAGCAGCCGCGACATCCCGAACACTGAAGCTTTCTTT. Translated: CASSRDIPNTEAFF.

This clone was observed a handful of times. The V and J genes are TRBV6-6 and TRBJ2-7; 10 bases match TRBD1. Trimming removed 4 bases from V and 6 bases from J; junction bases left unmatched: 6. CDR1 is MNHNY, CDR2 SVGAGI, per germline (reference sequence). The CDR3 has 14 amino acids. The CDR3 bases are TGTGCCAGCAGTTCCGCCGGGACAGGGGCCGAGCAGTACTTC. Protein sequence: CASSSAGTGAEQYF.

The gene calls are TRBV18 and TRBJ2-5; D might be TRBD2 (5 bases). The germline gives CDR1 KGHSH, CDR2 LQKENI. This CDR3 region has 14 residues. The V and J ends lost 0 bases and 5 bases respectively, with 10 bases between them. The CDR3: CASSPPSGGETQYF. CDR3 coding DNA: TGTGCCAGCTCACCACCTTCAGGAGGTGAGACCCAGTACTTC.

This clone was observed a handful of times. The rearrangement joins TRBV28 to TRBJ1-1; D is uncertain. The germline gives CDR1 MDHEN, CDR2 SYDVKM. With 4 bases removed from V and 0 bases from J, the gap between germline ends came to 6 bases. CDR3 size: 13 residues. In DNA, the CDR3 is TGTGCCAGCAGTTCGGAGGTGAACACTGAAGCTTTCTTT. Its protein is CASSSEVNTEAFF.

The chain recombines TRBV18 with TRBJ1-1; tentative D call: TRBD1 (5 bases). The CDR3 contains 15 residues. Looked up from germline, CDR1 is KGHSH and CDR2 is LQKENI. The V and J ends lost 3 bases and 1 base respectively, with 12 bases between them. The CDR3 DNA reads TGTGCCAGCTCACCGGAGATCACAGGGAACACTGAAGCTTTCTTT. It is translated as CASSPEITGNTEAFF.

V and J are TRBV7-2 and TRBJ1-2; D not resolved. V was trimmed by 3 bases and J by 0 bases, leaving 5 bases between them. From germline, CDR1 is SGHTA and CDR2 FQGNSA. The CDR3 has 13 residues. The chain's CDR3 is CASSFGANYGYTF. The CDR3 region has the DNA TGTGCCAGCAGCTTCGGGGCTAACTATGGCTACACCTTC.

The J gene is TRBJ1-5, the V gene TRBV4-1, with 8 positions matching TRBD1. Trimming cost V 3 bases and J 5 bases; bases outside gene matches: 6. From germline, CDR1 is MGHRA and CDR2 YSYEKL. The CDR3 runs to 15 residues. CDR3 sequence reads: CASSQAGQGDQPQHF. CDR3 nucleotides: TGCGCCAGCAGCCAGGCAGGACAGGGCGATCAGCCCCAGCATTTT.

This clone appeared a single time. One end of the junction fails to match germline, which may point to a read error. The gene calls are TRBV7-7 and TRBJ1-2; 8 bases map to TRBD1. CDR1 SSHAT and CDR2 FNYEAQ come from the germline V gene (reference sequence). This CDR3 comprises 15 residues. The DNA for the CDR3 is TGTGCTAGCAGCCCCATCGCCGGACAGGGTTATGGCTACACCTTC. It encodes CASSPIAGQGYGYTF.

This rearrangement joins TRBV24-1 to TRBJ2-3; a possible D gene is TRBD2 (5 bases). The CDR3 is 14 residues long. Per germline, CDR1 KGHDR and CDR2 SFDVKD. Between the trimmed V and J ends, which lost 4 bases and 7 bases, there was a span of 14 bases. For the CDR3, the DNA is TGTGCCACCAGTGACCAGAGCGGCTTGTATACGCAGTATTTT. This codes for CATSDQSGLYTQYF.